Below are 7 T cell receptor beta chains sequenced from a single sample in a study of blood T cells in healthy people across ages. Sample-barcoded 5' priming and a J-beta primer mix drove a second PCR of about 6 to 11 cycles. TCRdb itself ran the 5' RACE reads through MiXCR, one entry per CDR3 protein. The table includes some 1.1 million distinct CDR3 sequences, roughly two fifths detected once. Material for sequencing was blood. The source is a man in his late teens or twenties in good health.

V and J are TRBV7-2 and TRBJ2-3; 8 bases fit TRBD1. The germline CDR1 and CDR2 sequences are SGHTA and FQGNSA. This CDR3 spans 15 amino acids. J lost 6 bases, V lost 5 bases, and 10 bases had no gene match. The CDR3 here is CASSGDRGVGDTQYF. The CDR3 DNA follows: TGTGCCAGCAGCGGTGACAGGGGAGTAGGGGATACGCAGTATTTT.

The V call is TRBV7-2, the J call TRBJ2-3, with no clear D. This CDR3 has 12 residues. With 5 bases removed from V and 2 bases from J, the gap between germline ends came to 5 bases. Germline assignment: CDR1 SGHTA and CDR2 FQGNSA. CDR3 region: CASSRLTDTQYF. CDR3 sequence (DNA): TGTGCCAGCAGCCGCCTCACAGATACGCAGTATTTT.

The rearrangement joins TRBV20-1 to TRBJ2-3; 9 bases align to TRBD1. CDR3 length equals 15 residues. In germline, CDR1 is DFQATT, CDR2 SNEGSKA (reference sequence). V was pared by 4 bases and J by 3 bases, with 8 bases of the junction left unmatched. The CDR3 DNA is TGCAGTGCTATCACAGGGGGCGCTGAGACAGATACGCAGTATTTT. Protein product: CSAITGGAETDTQYF.

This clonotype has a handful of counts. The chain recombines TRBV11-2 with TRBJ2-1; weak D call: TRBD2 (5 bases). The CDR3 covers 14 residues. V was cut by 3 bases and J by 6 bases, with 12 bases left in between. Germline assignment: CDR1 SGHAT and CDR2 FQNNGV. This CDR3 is CASSFSRGLNEQFF. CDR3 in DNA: TGTGCCAGCAGCTTTTCCCGGGGTCTCAATGAGCAGTTCTTC.

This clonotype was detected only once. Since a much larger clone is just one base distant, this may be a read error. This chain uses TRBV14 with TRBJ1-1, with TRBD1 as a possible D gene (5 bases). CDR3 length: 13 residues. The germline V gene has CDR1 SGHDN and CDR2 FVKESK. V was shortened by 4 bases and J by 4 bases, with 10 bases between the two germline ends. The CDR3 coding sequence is TGTGCCAGCAGCCCGAGACAGCTCACTGAAGCTTTCTTT. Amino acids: CASSPRQLTEAFF.

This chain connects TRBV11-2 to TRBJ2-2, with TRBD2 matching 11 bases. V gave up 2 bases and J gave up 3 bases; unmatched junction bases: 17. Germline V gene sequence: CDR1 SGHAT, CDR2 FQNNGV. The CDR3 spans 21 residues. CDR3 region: CASSLRPLLAGATVYTGELFF. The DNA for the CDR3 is TGTGCCAGCAGCTTAAGGCCCCTACTAGCGGGGGCTACGGTGTACACCGGGGAGCTGTTTTTT.

CDR3 protein: CSARATSGGTSSYNEQFF. The DNA of the CDR3 is TGCAGTGCTAGAGCGACTAGCGGGGGGACCAGCTCCTACAATGAGCAGTTCTTC. The chain links TRBV20-1 to TRBJ2-1; 13 nucleotides line up with TRBD2. This CDR3 comprises 18 residues. V lost 1 base and J lost 0; bases outside the gene matches: 6. The germline CDR1 and CDR2 sequences are DFQATT and SNEGSKA (reference sequence).